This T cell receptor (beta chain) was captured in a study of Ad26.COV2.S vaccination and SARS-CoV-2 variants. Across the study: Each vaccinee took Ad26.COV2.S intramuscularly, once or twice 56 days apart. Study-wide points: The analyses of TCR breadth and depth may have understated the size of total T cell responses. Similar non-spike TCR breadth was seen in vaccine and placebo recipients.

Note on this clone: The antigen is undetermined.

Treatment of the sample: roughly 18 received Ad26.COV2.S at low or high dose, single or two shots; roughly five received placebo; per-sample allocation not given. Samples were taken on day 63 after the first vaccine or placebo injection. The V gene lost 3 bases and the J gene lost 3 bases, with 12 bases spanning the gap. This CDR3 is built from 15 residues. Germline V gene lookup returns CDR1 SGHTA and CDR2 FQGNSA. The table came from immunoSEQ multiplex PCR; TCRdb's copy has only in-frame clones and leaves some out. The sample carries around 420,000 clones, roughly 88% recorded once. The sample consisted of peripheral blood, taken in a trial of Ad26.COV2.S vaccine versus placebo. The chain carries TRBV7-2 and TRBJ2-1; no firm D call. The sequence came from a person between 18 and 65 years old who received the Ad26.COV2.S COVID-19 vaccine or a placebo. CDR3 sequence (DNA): TGTGCCAGCAGCTTTCGTGGTGGGGACTACAATGAGCAGTTCTTC. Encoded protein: CASSFRGGDYNEQFF.